These 29 T cell receptor beta chains were sequenced from one sample in a study of Graves' ophthalmopathy and Graves' hyperthyroidism. Amplified TCR beta CDR3 regions were obtained using RNA transcripts as template. RT-PCR in the first round used HTBI primers; a second-round multiplex PCR followed. TCRdb reprocessed the multiplex PCR reads with MiXCR, giving one entry per CDR3 protein. Of 350,000 to 400,000 distinct CDR3 sequences listed, 15% to 20% are singletons. Input material: peripheral blood. Receptors originate from a woman between 18 and 29 years old with Graves' ophthalmopathy.

This clonotype was counted at least ten times. The chain uses TRBV19 and TRBJ2-2; 7 bases fit TRBD1. The V gene's germline CDR1 is LNHDA and CDR2 SQIVND (reference sequence). Germline trimming cut 9 bases from V and 1 base from J; bases unmatched to any gene: 5. The length of the CDR3 is 14 residues. DNA of the CDR3: TGTGCCAGCAGGGACAGTGTGAACACCGGGGAGCTGTTTTTT. This encodes CASRDSVNTGELFF.

This clonotype was picked up a small number of times. V usage is TRBV7-2 and J usage is TRBJ2-5; no clear D gene. V shed 1 base and J shed 7 bases, with 16 bases lying between them. Germline V CDR1 and CDR2: SGHTA, FQGNSA. The CDR3 extends over 15 amino acids. The CDR3 DNA follows: TGTGCCAGCAGCTTAGAAGGGTTGAGAATGGGGACCCAGTACTTC. Protein sequence: CASSLEGLRMGTQYF.

At least ten counts were recorded for this clonotype. The chain recombines TRBV7-2 with TRBJ1-6, with D possibly TRBD1 on 5 matching bases. Germline V lookup: CDR1 SGHTA, CDR2 FQGNSA. The CDR3 length is 14 residues. V lost 6 bases and J 6 bases, leaving 12 bases between the germline ends. In DNA, the CDR3 is TGTGCCAGCAGGTCGGGACCGATTAATTCACCCCTCCACTTT. The encoded protein is CASRSGPINSPLHF.

This clonotype occurred many times. The chain uses TRBV6-5 and TRBJ2-4; tentatively, D is TRBD2 (6 bases). Trimming removed 6 bases from V and 7 bases from J, with 13 bases in between. From germline, CDR1 is MNHEY and CDR2 SVGAGI. The CDR3 has 13 residues. The CDR3 loop is CASRSGRGNIQYF. CDR3 bases: TGTGCCAGCAGGTCCGGTCGGGGGAACATTCAGTACTTC.

The rearrangement joins TRBV19 to TRBJ1-5; D ambiguous. Germline CDR1 reads LNHDA; CDR2 reads SQIVND (reference sequence). The CDR3 is 15 amino acids. Trimming pared 7 bases from V and 0 bases from J, leaving 13 bases between. The CDR3 here is CASIKRAYSNQPQHF. The CDR3 nucleotides read TGTGCCAGTATAAAGCGGGCTTATAGCAATCAGCCCCAGCATTTT. Based on the CDR3 plus reference TRBV19 and TRBJ1-5, the full variable domain is DGGITQSPKYLFRKEGQNVTLSCEQNLNHDAMYWYRQDPGQGLRLIYYSQIVNDFQKGDIAEGYSVSREKKESFPLTVTSAQKNPTAFYLCASIKRAYSNQPQHFGDGTRLSIL.

Many counts were recorded for this clonotype. The chain carries TRBV28 and TRBJ1-2; D is possibly TRBD1 (5 bases). The CDR3 sequence is 15 residues long. Trimming left V 4 bases short and J 0 bases short, with 12 bases between. Germline loops: CDR1 MDHEN, CDR2 SYDVKM. This CDR3 reads CASSSPPDTNYGYTF. CDR3 sequence (DNA): TGTGCCAGCAGTTCCCCCCCGGACACTAACTATGGCTACACCTTC.

This clonotype was observed at least ten times. The chain employs TRBV19 and TRBJ1-5, with TRBD1 as a possible D gene (6 bases). The CDR3 is made up of 18 amino acids. Trimming left V 6 bases short and J 2 bases short, with 23 bases between. Germline loops: CDR1 LNHDA, CDR2 SQIVND (reference sequence). CDR3 nucleotides: TGTGCCAGTAGCTGGGCAGGGGCAGAGCGCGGGGGCAATCAGCCCCAGCATTTT. Amino acids: CASSWAGAERGGNQPQHF.

There are many counts of this clonotype. The chain links TRBV28 to TRBJ1-5; a weak D match, TRBD1 (6 bases). There are 14 residues in the CDR3. Germline CDR1 MDHEN, CDR2 SYDVKM. Trimming took 5 bases from V and 4 from J, leaving 12 bases between them. The CDR3, as DNA: TGTGCCAGCAGTACAGGACAGACGAATCAGCCCCAGCATTTT. Translation gives CASSTGQTNQPQHF. The full variable domain, completed using reference TRBV28 and TRBJ1-5, is DVKVTQSSRYLVKRTGEKVFLECVQDMDHENMFWYRQDPGLGLRLIYFSYDVKMKEKGDIPEGYSVSREKKERFSLILESASTNQTSMYLCASSTGQTNQPQHFGDGTRLSIL.

This clonotype came up many times. V is TRBV28 and J is TRBJ1-5; D is possibly TRBD1 (6 bases). V was cut by 3 bases and J by 5 bases, with 14 bases left in between. The CDR3 covers 15 residues. In germline, CDR1 is MDHEN, CDR2 SYDVKM. The CDR3 coding sequence is TGTGCCAGCAGTTTGGGGGGCACCTTCTATCAGCCCCAGCATTTT. Translated: CASSLGGTFYQPQHF.

This clonotype was counted at least ten times. The CDR3 sequence: CASSQARAQNTEAFF. DNA of the CDR3: TGCGCCAGCAGCCAAGCCCGGGCCCAGAACACTGAAGCTTTCTTT. This chain uses TRBV4-3 with TRBJ1-1; D is uncertain. The CDR3 length is 15 residues. V was cut by 1 base and J by 1 base, with 10 bases left in between. Germline values: CDR1 LGHNA, CDR2 YSLEER.

This clonotype appeared many times. The chain recombines TRBV6-9 with TRBJ2-5, with D tentatively TRBD1 (5 bases). The CDR3 loop spans 14 amino acids. The germline gives CDR1 MNHGY, CDR2 SVAAGI. V was clipped by 10 bases and J by 2 bases, with 17 bases between them. As DNA, the CDR3 is TGTGCCACCAGGGCCATTGGATCTCAAGAGACCCAGTACTTC. Its protein is CATRAIGSQETQYF.

The sample holds many counts of this clonotype. V is TRBV29-1 and J is TRBJ2-2; the match to TRBD2 covers 14 bases. The CDR3 length is 15 residues. J lost 7 bases, V lost 6 bases, and 7 bases had no gene match. Germline V gene sequence: CDR1 SQVTM, CDR2 ANQGSEA. The CDR3 DNA reads as TGCAGCGTCGGGGGACTAGCGGGAGCAGGCGGGGAGCTGTTTTTT. Protein product: CSVGGLAGAGGELFF.

This clonotype was observed at least ten times. A read error may be the cause here, since a much bigger clone is one base away. The chain employs TRBV6-1 and TRBJ2-5; D remains unclear. V lost 5 bases, J lost 0 bases, and 1 base lay in between. There are 11 residues in the CDR3. Germline loops: CDR1 MNHNS, CDR2 SASEGT. CDR3 nucleotides: TGTGCCAGCAGTAACCAAGAGACCCAGTACTTC. Translating it yields CASSNQETQYF.

There are many counts of this clonotype. This sequence joins TRBV20-1 and TRBJ2-7; weak D call: TRBD2 (6 bases). The V and J ends lost 2 bases and 4 bases respectively, with 30 bases between them. Germline CDR1 reads DFQATT; CDR2 reads SNEGSKA (reference sequence). This CDR3 contains 19 residues. The CDR3 region is CSARSIRENSQGLGYEQYF. CDR3 DNA sequence: TGCAGTGCTAGATCTATACGGGAGAACAGTCAAGGATTGGGTTACGAGCAGTACTTC.

This clonotype has just a few counts. The rearrangement joins TRBV28 to TRBJ1-1; maybe TRBD1 (6 bases). Looked up from germline, CDR1 is MDHEN and CDR2 is SYDVKM. This CDR3 has 15 residues. Deletions cut 3 bases from V and 0 bases from J, with 11 bases between. CDR3 DNA: TGTGCCAGCAGTTTGCGGACAGCAATGAACACTGAAGCTTTCTTT. Its protein product is CASSLRTAMNTEAFF.

This clonotype was seen repeatedly, ten times or more. The genes are TRBV3-1 and TRBJ2-7, with D maybe TRBD1 (5 bases). The CDR3 extends over 13 amino acids. Deletions cut 3 bases from V and 7 bases from J, with 13 bases between. Germline CDR1 LGHDT, CDR2 YNNKEL (reference sequence). DNA for the CDR3: TGTGCCAGCAGCCACTCGGACACGAGGGAGCAGTACTTC. Its translation is CASSHSDTREQYF.

This clonotype has a count of ten or more. J is TRBJ1-5 and V is TRBV30; 7 nucleotides line up with TRBD1. The CDR3 runs to 14 residues. Unmatched junction bases numbered 2, after V lost 1 base and J lost 2 bases. CDR1 is GTSNPN and CDR2 is SVGIG in the germline V gene (reference sequence). This CDR3 reads CAWSGGTGNQPQHF. CDR3 sequence (DNA): TGTGCCTGGAGTGGGGGGACAGGCAATCAGCCCCAGCATTTT. Together with reference TRBV30 and TRBJ1-5, the CDR3 gives the full variable domain: SQTIHQWPATLVQPVGSPLSLECTVEGTSNPNLYWYRQAAGRGLQLLFYSVGIGQISSEVPQNLSASRPQDRQFILSSKKLLLSDSGFYLCAWSGGTGNQPQHFGDGTRLSIL.

This clonotype was seen repeatedly, ten times or more. The CDR3 DNA follows: TGTGCCAGCAGCTACGCTTCCACATACAGGATTTTTACGAAGGGCTACACCTTC. This gives the protein CASSYASTYRIFTKGYTF. The rearrangement links TRBV28 to TRBJ1-2; tentative D call: TRBD1 (5 bases). CDR1 is MDHEN and CDR2 is SYDVKM in the germline V gene. V was cut by 6 bases and J by 8 bases, with 31 bases left in between. The CDR3 covers 18 residues.

Many counts were recorded for this clonotype. The chain couples TRBV7-9 to TRBJ1-1; TRBD1 aligns across 7 bases. The J segment lost 7 bases and the V segment lost 4 bases, leaving 12 bases of the junction unmatched. This CDR3 spans 15 amino acids. CDR1 and CDR2 (germline): SEHNR, FQNEAQ (reference sequence). This CDR3 is CASSWATGIRGEAFF. CDR3 DNA: TGTGCCAGCAGCTGGGCGACAGGGATTCGGGGTGAAGCTTTCTTT.

This clonotype was seen a handful of times. This chain connects TRBV30 to TRBJ2-7; 7 positions match TRBD1. The V gene's germline CDR1 is GTSNPN and CDR2 SVGIG (reference sequence). After removal of 5 bases from V and 6 bases from J, the junction contained 10 bases not matched to a gene. This CDR3 spans 13 amino acids. The CDR3 spells CAWGDRVFGEQYF. CDR3 nucleotides: TGTGCCTGGGGAGACAGGGTTTTCGGCGAGCAGTACTTC.

This clonotype was counted at least ten times. This chain joins TRBV28 and TRBJ2-7; D not certain. The V end was cut by 2 bases, the J end by 5 bases, with 7 bases between. CDR3 length: 12 residues. The germline V gene has CDR1 MDHEN and CDR2 SYDVKM. Here the CDR3 reads CASSLLGDEQYF. CDR3 nucleotide sequence: TGTGCCAGCAGTTTACTTGGGGACGAGCAGTACTTC. The variable domain in full, completed from reference TRBV28 and TRBJ2-7, reads DVKVTQSSRYLVKRTGEKVFLECVQDMDHENMFWYRQDPGLGLRLIYFSYDVKMKEKGDIPEGYSVSREKKERFSLILESASTNQTSMYLCASSLLGDEQYFGPGTRLTVT.

This clonotype was recorded at least ten times. The chain joins TRBV7-9 to TRBJ2-7; 10 nucleotides line up with TRBD2. Germline lookup yields CDR1 SEHNR and CDR2 FQNEAQ (reference sequence). J lost 3 bases, V lost 4 bases, and 6 bases had no gene match. CDR3 length: 15 amino acids. This CDR3 reads CASSSSSGGIYEQYF. The CDR3 DNA follows: TGTGCCAGCAGCTCAAGTAGCGGGGGGATCTACGAGCAGTACTTC. Drawing the rest from reference TRBV7-9 and TRBJ2-7, the complete variable domain is DTGVSQNPRHKITKRGQNVTFRCDPISEHNRLYWYRQTLGQGPEFLTYFQNEAQLEKSRLLSDRFSAERPKGSFSTLEIQRTEQGDSAMYLCASSSSSGGIYEQYFGPGTRLTVT.

This clonotype was counted ten times or more. The chain couples TRBV29-1 to TRBJ1-1, with 9 bases aligning to TRBD1. From germline, CDR1 is SQVTM and CDR2 ANQGSEA. V lost 4 bases and J lost 0; bases outside the gene matches: 9. The CDR3 is 16 residues long. CDR3 coding DNA: TGCAGCGTTGTTAAAGGGACAGGGCCCATGAACACTGAAGCTTTCTTT. Translating it yields CSVVKGTGPMNTEAFF.

This clonotype appeared many times. The V and J genes are TRBV4-3 and TRBJ2-5; D gene ambiguous. CDR1 LGHNA and CDR2 YSLEER come from the germline V gene. CDR3 size: 16 residues. Trimming removed 1 base from V and 1 base from J, with 13 bases in between. The chain's CDR3 is CASSQVAAGFQETQYF. The CDR3 nucleotides are TGCGCCAGCAGCCAAGTGGCGGCAGGATTCCAAGAGACCCAGTACTTC.

The V and J genes are TRBV6-5 and TRBJ2-7; D remains ambiguous. The ends were cut back, 2 bases at V and 7 bases at J, with 12 bases in the middle. This CDR3 is 13 amino acids long. From germline, CDR1 is MNHEY and CDR2 SVGAGI. CDR3 sequence (DNA): TGTGCCAGCAGTTACCCATGGTCGGGTGAGCAGTACTTC. Protein sequence: CASSYPWSGEQYF.

This clonotype was counted ten times or more. J is TRBJ1-1 and V is TRBV6-2 or TRBV6-3; 10 positions match TRBD1. CDR1 MNHEY and CDR2 SVGEGT come from the germline V gene. Unmatched junction bases numbered 10, after V lost 5 bases and J lost 10 bases. The CDR3 consists of 14 residues. CDR3 protein: CASSPRDRGLSAFF. The CDR3 nucleotides are TGTGCCAGCAGTCCCCGGGACAGGGGACTGTCAGCTTTCTTT.

In its sample, this clonotype was seen many times. The chain couples TRBV7-2 to TRBJ1-2, with 8 nucleotides matching TRBD1. CDR3 size: 15 residues. J was trimmed by 2 bases and V by 3 bases; bases with no gene match: 5. CDR1 is SGHTA and CDR2 is FQGNSA in the germline V gene. The CDR3, as DNA: TGTGCCAGCAGCTTGGACAGGGTACCGAACTATGGCTACACCTTC. Amino acids: CASSLDRVPNYGYTF.

V gene TRBV12-5 combines with J gene TRBJ2-7; TRBD2 might be the D (6 bases). The germline V and J ends were trimmed by 1 base and 2 bases, with 12 bases remaining between them. The CDR3 runs to 15 residues. Germline V gene data show CDR1 as LGHNT and CDR2 as FRNRAP. The CDR3 DNA reads as TGTGCTAGTGGTTTGGATCTGGGAGGTCCCTACGAGCAGTACTTC. Translated: CASGLDLGGPYEQYF.

Ten or more counts support this clonotype. The chain recombines TRBV20-1 with TRBJ1-1, with a tentative D call TRBD1 (6 bases). Trimming removed 4 bases from V and 5 bases from J, with 14 bases in between. There are 13 residues in the CDR3. Germline CDR1 DFQATT, CDR2 SNEGSKA (reference sequence). Here the CDR3 reads CSAILGGTTEAFF. CDR3 nucleotides: TGCAGTGCTATCCTCGGGGGGACAACTGAAGCTTTCTTT.